These 32 T cell receptor beta chains share one sample of origin, sequenced in a study of tumor and adjacent non-tumor tissue in lung cancer. TCRbeta libraries were built with three rounds of nested PCR, modified from ARM-PCR. TCRdb used MiXCR to reprocess the multiplex PCR reads, holding one entry per CDR3 protein. Among more than 55,000 distinct CDR3 sequences, 61% were seen once, and the ten largest hold roughly 35%. This sample's RNA came from whole unsorted tissue. Distant lung tissue was collected more than 3 cm away from the tumor edge. The sequencing sample was made of distant non-tumor lung tissue. These receptors all stem from a man in his 70s with non-small cell lung cancer.

Note on this clonotype: A much more abundant neighbour one base away suggests this may be a read error. The chain carries TRBV5-1 and TRBJ2-3; TRBD1 matches at 9 bases. CDR3 length: 15 residues. After removal of 5 bases from V and 14 bases from J, the junction contained 18 bases not matched to a gene. Looked up from germline, CDR1 is SGHRS and CDR2 is YFSETQ. DNA for the CDR3: TGCGCCAGCAGATCGGGACAGGGAGCGGTAGCGTCGTTGTATTTT. It specifies CASRSGQGAVASLYF.

Concerning this clonotype: A much larger clone is a single base away; this may be a read error. The J gene is TRBJ2-6, the V gene TRBV6-1; the D gene could be TRBD1 or TRBD2 (5 bases each). Germline V gene lookup returns CDR1 MNHNS and CDR2 SASEGT. This CDR3 has 17 amino acids. In DNA, the CDR3 is TGTGCCAGCAGTGAAGCGCCTGGACTCTCTGGGGCCAACATCCTGACTTTC. Protein: CASSEAPGLSGANILTF.

About this clonotype: Compared with germline, one end of the junction differs, possibly owing to a read error. The chain links TRBV11-3 to TRBJ2-4, with a possible D match to TRBD2 (6 bases). Germline CDR1 is SGHNT and CDR2 is YENEEA. This CDR3 has 16 residues. This CDR3 is CVSSLNAGQAKNIKYF. The CDR3 bases are TGTGTCAGCAGCTTAAACGCGGGGCAGGCCAAAAACATTAAGTACTTC.

This clonotype was recorded a few times. No conserved phenylalanine or tryptophan ends this CDR3, so it is likely a read error. No DNA is shown, since the ends of the CDR3 on it are uncertain; the CDR3 is the one TCRdb lists. The chain employs TRBV11-2 and TRBJ2-1; the table names TRBD1, a call not compared with the DNA. The CDR3 contains 14 residues when both ends are counted. The V gene's germline CDR1 is SGHAT and CDR2 FQNNGV. The CDR3 loop is CASSLVRGANERFL.

V and J are TRBV11-2 and TRBJ2-7; D is possibly TRBD2 (5 bases). This CDR3 has 14 amino acids. Germline CDR1 reads SGHAT; CDR2 reads FQNNGV. The CDR3 region is CISSLGGRNYEQYF. CDR3 nucleotides: TGTATCAGCAGCTTAGGAGGCAGAAACTACGAGCAGTACTTC.

This clonotype was detected many times. The rearrangement uses TRBV7-8 and TRBJ2-3; 9 nucleotides agree with TRBD1. The V and J ends lost 6 bases and 3 bases, in that order; junction bases with no gene match: 4. The germline gives CDR1 SGHVS, CDR2 FQNEAQ. This CDR3 contains 14 residues. CDR3 nucleotide sequence: TGTGCCAGCAGGGATGACAGGGGGACAGATACGCAGTATTTT. It specifies CASRDDRGTDTQYF.

The chain links TRBV20-1 to TRBJ1-5; maybe TRBD1 (5 bases). Per the germline V gene, CDR1 is DFQATT and CDR2 is SNEGSKA (reference sequence). The CDR3 covers 14 residues. V shed 7 bases and J shed 6 bases, with 19 bases lying between them. The CDR3 spells CSVPTGGISQPQHF. CDR3 DNA sequence: TGCAGTGTCCCGACGGGGGGGATCAGTCAGCCCCAGCATTTT.

A remark on this clonotype: This may be a read error: a much more frequent sequence differs by one nucleotide. The chain recombines TRBV10-3 with TRBJ2-3; TRBD2 matches at 10 bases. Germline V CDR1 and CDR2: ENHRY, SYGVKD. This CDR3 spans 14 amino acids. This chain's CDR3 is CTIRGTSGTDTQYF. CDR3 in DNA: TGTACCATCAGAGGGACTAGCGGCACAGATACGCAGTATTTT.

In its sample, this clonotype was seen a few times. This CDR3 fails to terminate in the conserved phenylalanine or tryptophan, so it likely reflects a read error. It is unclear where the CDR3 begins or ends on the DNA, so no DNA is shown, and the CDR3 is as TCRdb lists it. The CDR3 spells CASSPGGGTNYGYTL. This sequence joins TRBV28 and TRBJ1-2. Inclusive of both ends, the CDR3 amounts to 15 amino acids. Germline CDR1 is MDHEN and CDR2 is SYDVKM.

The CDR3 protein is CASRPGTSPRQPQHF. The CDR3 region has the DNA TGTGCCAGCAGACCCGGGACAAGTCCCCGACAGCCCCAGCATTTT. The chain couples TRBV7-8 to TRBJ1-5; TRBD1 might be the D (6 bases). The germline CDR1 and CDR2 sequences are SGHVS and FQNEAQ. The CDR3 length is 15 residues. Trimming removed 6 bases from V and 7 bases from J, with 19 bases in between.

Turning to this clonotype: Just one base apart from a much larger clone, this may be a read error. The gene calls are TRBV28 and TRBJ2-7; D perhaps matches TRBD1 (6 bases). CDR1 and CDR2 (germline): MDHEN, SYDVKM. There are 16 residues in the CDR3. The germline V and J ends were trimmed by 5 bases and 3 bases, with 20 bases remaining between them. The CDR3 coding sequence is TGTGCCAGCAGTCACCTCCGACAGGAGGTCCGCTACGAGCAGTACTTC. The encoded protein is CASSHLRQEVRYEQYF.

In the case of this clonotype: This CDR3 is missing its conserved last phenylalanine or tryptophan, likely due to a read error. The chain couples TRBV28 to TRBJ2-7, with D uncertain. Germline lookup yields CDR1 MDHEN and CDR2 SYDVKM. The CDR3 covers 15 residues. Deletions cut 3 bases from V and 0 bases from J, with 12 bases between. CDR3 residues: CASSFSDLSSYEQYC. The CDR3 coding sequence is TGTGCCAGCAGTTTCTCCGACTTAAGCTCCTACGAGCAGTACTGC.

As concerns this clonotype: A much larger clonotype is one base distant, so this may be a read error. This chain connects TRBV20-1 to TRBJ2-7, with 8 nucleotides matching TRBD2. The CDR3 sequence is 14 residues long. V trimming: 6 bases; J trimming: 4 bases; junction bases outside the gene matches: 11. Per the germline V gene, CDR1 is DFQATT and CDR2 is SNEGSKA (reference sequence). CDR3 nucleotide sequence: TGCAGTGCCACGCTGCGGGGGGCGCGATACGAGCAGTACTTC. Protein product: CSATLRGARYEQYF.

About this clonotype itself: A much more abundant neighbour one base away suggests this may be a read error. V and J are TRBV6-1 and TRBJ2-2; D not resolved. This CDR3 contains 15 residues. The germline CDR1 and CDR2 sequences are MNHNS and SASEGT. The CDR3 DNA is TGTGCCAGCGGTGAAGACGTCCCCTTCGCCGGGGAGCTGTTTTTT. This translates into CASGEDVPFAGELFF.

The rearrangement links TRBV29-1 to TRBJ2-3; 8 bases align to TRBD2. The germline V gene encodes CDR1 SQVTM and CDR2 ANQGSEA. CDR3 length equals 14 residues. The CDR3, as DNA: TGCAGTGCTCCAAGCGGGAGTAACGCAGATACGCAGTATTTT. Translation gives CSAPSGSNADTQYF.

This clonotype was counted ten times or more. The chain uses TRBV10-3 and TRBJ2-1, with 12 positions matching TRBD1. Germline lookup yields CDR1 ENHRY and CDR2 SYGVKD. CDR3 length: 24 amino acids. Unmatched junction bases numbered 22, after V lost 1 base and J lost 0 bases. The CDR3 here is CAISEWDRGRKRDPRTSSYNEQFF. The DNA of the CDR3 is TGTGCCATCAGTGAGTGGGACAGGGGGCGGAAGCGGGATCCACGGACAAGCTCCTACAATGAGCAGTTCTTC.

As concerns this clonotype: The junction departs from germline at one end; a sequencing error may be responsible. The chain employs TRBV11-2 and TRBJ1-6; D is unclear. Germline V gene data show CDR1 as SGHAT and CDR2 as FQNNGV. This CDR3 is built from 14 residues. The CDR3 region has the DNA TGTGCCAGCAGCTTAGTGGCTCTCAATTCACCCCTCAACTTT. Translation: CASSLVALNSPLNF.

About this clonotype itself: A read error may be the cause here, since a much bigger clone is one base away. This chain uses TRBV6-1 with TRBJ2-2; D is perhaps TRBD1 (5 bases). V gave up 8 bases and J gave up 4 bases, with 17 bases separating them. Germline loops: CDR1 MNHNS, CDR2 SASEGT. The CDR3 loop spans 15 amino acids. The CDR3: CASGPDIYPTGELFF. DNA of the CDR3: TGTGCCAGCGGACCGGACATATACCCCACCGGGGAGCTGTTTTTT.

The chain links TRBV28 to TRBJ2-6; the match to TRBD2 covers 9 bases. The CDR3 has 17 amino acids. CDR1 is MDHEN, CDR2 SYDVKM, per germline. J gave up 4 bases and V 6 bases, and 10 bases lay outside the gene matches. For the CDR3, the DNA is TGTGCCAGCAGATTACTCGCGGGAGGGGCCGGGGCCAACGTCCTGACTTTC. Translated, it gives CASRLLAGGAGANVLTF. Drawing the rest from reference TRBV28 and TRBJ2-6, the complete variable domain is DVKVTQSSRYLVKRTGEKVFLECVQDMDHENMFWYRQDPGLGLRLIYFSYDVKMKEKGDIPEGYSVSREKKERFSLILESASTNQTSMYLCASRLLAGGAGANVLTFGAGSRLTVL.

A note on this clonotype: A much more abundant neighbour one base away suggests this may be a read error. V is TRBV5-4 and J is TRBJ1-4, with D maybe TRBD1 (6 bases). In germline, CDR1 is SGHNT, CDR2 YYREEE (reference sequence). The germline V and J ends were trimmed by 4 bases and 3 bases, with 16 bases remaining between them. The CDR3 is 16 amino acids. This CDR3 reads CASSVGGTTANEKLFF. CDR3 sequence (DNA): TGTGCCAGCAGCGTCGGAGGGACAACAGCTAATGAAAAACTGTTTTTT. Together with reference TRBV5-4 and TRBJ1-4, the CDR3 gives the full variable domain: ETGVTQSPTHLIKTRGQQVTLRCSSQSGHNTVSWYQQALGQGPQFIFQYYREEENGRGNFPPRFSGLQFPNYSSELNVNALELDDSALYLCASSVGGTTANEKLFFGSGTQLSVL.

This clonotype came up many times. The chain couples TRBV10-2 to TRBJ2-2, with a possible D match to TRBD2 (5 bases). Between the trimmed V and J ends, which lost 6 bases and 0 bases, there was a span of 5 bases. Germline CDR1 is WSHSY and CDR2 is SAAADI. The CDR3 totals 13 residues. CDR3 DNA: TGCGCCAGCAGGACTACGAACACCGGGGAGCTGTTTTTT. It specifies CASRTTNTGELFF.

In its sample, this clonotype was seen many times. CDR3 bases: TGTGCCAGCAGCTTGGGGCAGGGTGGGGCCCCAGGTCAGCCCCAGCATTTT. Translating it yields CASSLGQGGAPGQPQHF. This chain links TRBV5-5 with TRBJ1-5; a weak D match, TRBD1 (5 bases). The CDR3 has 17 amino acids. V was shortened by 0 bases and J by 6 bases, with 19 bases between the two germline ends. Germline loops: CDR1 SGHKS, CDR2 YYEKEE (reference sequence).

With regard to this clonotype: The junction departs from germline at one end; a sequencing error may be responsible. The chain employs TRBV11-3 and TRBJ2-2; 9 nucleotides align to TRBD2. CDR1 and CDR2 (germline): SGHNT, YENEEA. This CDR3 has 15 residues. The chain's CDR3 is CASSFTGTSPGGLFF. The CDR3 DNA follows: TGTGCCAGCAGCTTTACCGGGACTAGCCCCGGGGGGCTGTTTTTC.

Notes on this clonotype: One end of the junction is discordant with germline, which a read error may explain. The rearrangement links TRBV11-3 to TRBJ2-4; D may be TRBD2 (6 bases). CDR1 SGHNT and CDR2 YENEEA come from the germline V gene. The CDR3 length is 16 residues. The CDR3 loop is CVSSLNAGQAKNIRYF. In DNA form, the CDR3 reads TGTGTCAGCAGCTTAAACGCGGGGCAAGCCAAAAACATTCGGTATTTC.

Notes on this clonotype: One end of the junction is discordant with germline, which a read error may explain. This rearrangement joins TRBV11-2 to TRBJ1-2, with D tentatively TRBD1 (5 bases). The length of the CDR3 is 14 residues. Germline V gene sequence: CDR1 SGHAT, CDR2 FQNNGV. The CDR3 spells CASIAGSGPFSYTF. CDR3 nucleotides: TGTGCCAGCATAGCCGGGTCAGGGCCGTTTAGCTACACATTC.

V usage is TRBV29-1 and J usage is TRBJ2-1; TRBD2 is a possible D gene (5 bases). The CDR3 is made up of 15 amino acids. Germline values: CDR1 SQVTM, CDR2 ANQGSEA. V shed 6 bases and J shed 12 bases, with 27 bases lying between them. CDR3 residues: CSVPGGRSHGWVQFF. In nucleotides, the CDR3 is TGCAGCGTACCTGGCGGGCGTTCGCATGGTTGGGTGCAGTTCTTC.

The chain combines TRBV30 with TRBJ1-4; D is unclear. This CDR3 has 12 residues. Per the germline V gene, CDR1 is GTSNPN and CDR2 is SVGIG (reference sequence). The V gene lost 5 bases and the J gene lost 14 bases, with 18 bases spanning the gap. The DNA for the CDR3 is TGTGCCTGGTCTACACATGGCCACGCGCTGTTTTTT. This sequence encodes CAWSTHGHALFF.

Regarding this clonotype: A much larger clone is a single base away; this may be a read error. CDR3 nucleotides: TGTACCAGCAGGACGGGTGGTGGTAGCAATCAGCCCCAGCATTTT. Its protein product is CTSRTGGGSNQPQHF. The genes are TRBV6-5 and TRBJ1-5, with D unclear. This CDR3 is 15 amino acids long. Looked up from germline, CDR1 is MNHEY and CDR2 is SVGAGI.

Concerning this clonotype: This may be a read error, as it is one base from a much larger clone. The chain recombines TRBV6-5 with TRBJ2-5; 8 bases are a match to TRBD2. CDR1 is MNHEY and CDR2 is SVGAGI in the germline V gene. CDR3 length: 16 amino acids. CDR3 residues: CASSYSSGGGVETRYF. The CDR3 bases are TGTGCCAGCAGTTACTCATCGGGGGGGGGAGTAGAGACCCGGTACTTC.

A note on this clonotype: This CDR3 is missing its conserved last phenylalanine or tryptophan, likely due to a read error. The chain combines TRBV6-1 with TRBJ2-2, with D hard to call. Trimming removed 9 bases at V and 1 base at J, with 12 bases between. This CDR3 spans 14 amino acids. Germline-derived CDR1 and CDR2 are MNHNS and SASEGT. CDR3 in amino acids: CASYTKENTGELFS. The CDR3 DNA is TGTGCCAGTTACACCAAAGAGAACACCGGGGAGCTGTTTTCT.

A word on this clonotype: A read error may account for a junction end that differs from germline. The chain recombines TRBV11-1 with TRBJ2-4; 9 nucleotides line up with TRBD2. The CDR3 length is 17 residues. Germline CDR1 SGHAT, CDR2 FQDESV (reference sequence). Here the CDR3 DNA reads TGTGTCAGCAGCTTAAGTAGCGGGGGACCCCGGTTGGGCATTCAATACTTC. Translating gives CVSSLSSGGPRLGIQYF.

This clonotype was recorded many times. This sequence joins TRBV28 and TRBJ2-6; D is ambiguous. The CDR3 loop spans 16 amino acids. Germline CDR1 MDHEN, CDR2 SYDVKM. The V and J ends lost 2 bases and 0 bases respectively, with 8 bases between them. DNA for the CDR3: TGTGCCAGCAGTTTAGTGAAGTACTCTGGGGCCAACGTCCTGACTTTC. It yields the protein CASSLVKYSGANVLTF.